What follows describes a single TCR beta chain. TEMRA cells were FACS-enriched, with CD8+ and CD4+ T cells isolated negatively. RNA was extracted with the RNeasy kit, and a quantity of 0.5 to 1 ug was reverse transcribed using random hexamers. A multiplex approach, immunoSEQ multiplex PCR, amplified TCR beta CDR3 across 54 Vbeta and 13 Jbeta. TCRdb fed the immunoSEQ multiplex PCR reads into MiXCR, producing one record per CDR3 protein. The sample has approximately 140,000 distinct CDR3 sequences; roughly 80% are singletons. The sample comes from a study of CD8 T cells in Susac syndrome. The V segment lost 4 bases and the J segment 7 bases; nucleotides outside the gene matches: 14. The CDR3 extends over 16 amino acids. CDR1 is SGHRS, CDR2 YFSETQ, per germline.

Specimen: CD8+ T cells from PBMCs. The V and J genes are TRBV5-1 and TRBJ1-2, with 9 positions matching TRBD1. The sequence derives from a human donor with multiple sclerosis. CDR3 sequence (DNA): TGCGCCAGCAGCCCGCCTGGTGGGACAGGGAAAAGTGGCTACACCTTC. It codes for CASSPPGGTGKSGYTF.